This T cell receptor (beta chain) was profiled in a study of T cells expressing NK-cell markers. For the study at large: Sorted CD3+CD56+NKG2C+, CD3+CD56+NKG2C- and CD3+CD56-NKG2C+ T cells supplied TCR beta repertoires. Sequencing covered eight donors, seven HCMV-seropositive and one seronegative.

This CDR3 spans 14 amino acids. Germline V CDR1 and CDR2: DFQATT, SNEGSKA (reference sequence). After re-calling the 5' RACE reads, TCRdb lists one entry per CDR3 protein, DNA absent. The sample has 200,000 to 300,000 distinct CDR3 sequences. This receptor was obtained from a man aged 18 to 29 in good health. The sequenced sample was blood T cells: a sorted CD56 or NKG2C T cell subset, CD4+ or CD8+ T cells, or bulk PBMC T cells (not recorded which). The chain has TRBV20-1 and TRBJ1-4. CDR3 amino acids: CSALVRSPNEKLFF.